The entry that follows covers one TCR beta chain sequence. The CDR3 has 13 amino acids. V shed 5 bases and J shed 12 bases, with 17 bases lying between them. Germline values: CDR1 MNHEY, CDR2 SVGAGI. Data came from immunoSEQ multiplex PCR; TCRdb stores just in-frame clones and leaves some out. Among tens of thousands of clones listed, about 90% were seen once. The data stem from a study of T cell changes during pregnancy in multiple sclerosis. The V call is TRBV6-5, the J call TRBJ2-1, with D perhaps matching TRBD1 (5 bases). The receptor's source is a female donor with multiple sclerosis, enrolled in a pregnancy study. Material: CD4+ T cells from peripheral blood mononuclear cells, obtained after pregnancy. The CDR3 bases are TGTGCCAGCAGTCGACGACAGCCCCAAATGCAGTTCTTC. Amino acid sequence: CASSRRQPQMQFF.